Listed below are T cell receptor beta chains from one sample, sequenced in a study of OX40 agonist ivuxolimab in advanced cancers. The assay was immunoSEQ multiplex PCR, and TCRdb's table has in-frame clones only and misses some. The table includes some 14,000 clones, about 60% detected once. This specimen was CD4+ or CD8+ T cells sorted from blood, taken in a trial of the OX40 agonist ivuxolimab. These TCRs come from an adult with an advanced solid tumor such as melanoma, head and neck, liver or kidney cancer. Both conserved end residues are part of each CDR3. A D gene is named only where the DNA matches it firmly. The size entry is marked missing in some rows and otherwise reads once, few, many or a size class.

size | J | V | D | DNA | CDR3
once | TRBJ2-7 | TRBV6-1 | TRBD1 | TGTGCCAGCATTCGGGGGACAGGGTTACGGAGAGAGCAGTACTTC | CASIRGTGLRREQYF
- | TRBJ2-7 | TRBV4-3 | - | TGCGCCAGCAGCCAGGCGTGGCAGGGCTACGAGCAGTACTTC | CASSQAWQGYEQYF
- | TRBJ1-2 | TRBV5-1 | - | TGCGCCAGCAGCTTGGAAACGGGGAACTATGGCTACACCTTC | CASSLETGNYGYTF
- | TRBJ2-3 | TRBV27 | - | TGTGCCAGCAGTAGCCGGGAGAGCCAGGGAGATACGCAGTATTTT | CASSSRESQGDTQYF
- | TRBJ2-7 | TRBV7-9 | - | TGTGCCAGCAGCCCCGCTGGGTCACACGAGCAGTACTTC | CASSPAGSHEQYF
- | TRBJ2-3 | TRBV6-1 | - | TGTGCCAGCAAGTATAGCCAAGGGGGCACAGATACGCAGTATTTT | CASKYSQGGTDTQYF
- | TRBJ2-3 | TRBV2 | TRBD2 | TGTGCCAGCAGTGAACGTGGGACTAGCTTTACAGATACGCAGTATTTT | CASSERGTSFTDTQYF
medium-sized | TRBJ1-1 | TRBV2 | - | TGTGCCAGCAGTGTCTGGGCATATACTGAAGCTTTCTTT | CASSVWAYTEAFF
- | TRBJ1-6 | TRBV15 | - | TGTGCCACCAGCAGAGGGGTCGGCTTGAATTCACCCCTCCACTTT | CATSRGVGLNSPLHF
- | TRBJ1-1 | TRBV7-9 | - | TGTGCCAGCAGCTTAGTTACCACTGAAGCTTTCTTT | CASSLVTTEAFF
- | TRBJ2-7 | TRBV4-3 | - | TGCGCCAGCAGCCAAGAATTAGGGTACGAGCAGTACTTC | CASSQELGYEQYF
- | TRBJ2-5 | TRBV13 | TRBD1 | TGTGCCAGCAGCGGGGACAGGGCCGAACAAGAGACCCAGTACTTC | CASSGDRAEQETQYF
- | TRBJ1-1 | TRBV7-2 | - | TGTGCCAGCAGCTTAAGGGACCCCCTGTTGAACACTGAAGCTTTCTTT | CASSLRDPLLNTEAFF
medium-sized | TRBJ2-7 | TRBV13 | - | TGTGCCAGCAGCTTCGGCAGGGAAAACTCCTACGAGCAGTACTTC | CASSFGRENSYEQYF
medium-sized | TRBJ2-1 | TRBV14 | - | TGTGCCAGCAGCCAAGCCTTTTACAATGAGCAGTTCTTC | CASSQAFYNEQFF
- | TRBJ1-1 | TRBV5-1 | - | TGCGCCAGCAGCTTGGCATTCGGGGGCCTGGGGGTGAACACTGAAGCTTTCTTT | CASSLAFGGLGVNTEAFF
- | TRBJ1-3 | TRBV2 | - | TGTGCCAGTTGGGGTGGTGCTGGAAACACCATATATTTT | CASWGGAGNTIYF
- | TRBJ2-2 | TRBV5-6 | TRBD1 | TGTGCCAGCAGCTTGCTTGCGACAGGGGAGCGTAGGGAGCTGTTTTTT | CASSLLATGERRELFF
- | TRBJ1-5 | TRBV7-3 | - | TGTGCCAGCAGCTATCCAGGGAGGCAGCCCCAGCATTTT | CASSYPGRQPQHF
medium-sized | TRBJ2-5 | TRBV7-9 | TRBD2 | TGTGCCAGCAGCATCATCGGGGGGGCTCTAGAGACCCAGTACTTC | CASSIIGGALETQYF
- | TRBJ1-2 | TRBV9 | - | TGTGCCAGCAGCGTAGGGGGGGGCTCCGCAGGATCTTCTCACTATGGCTACACCTTC | CASSVGGGSAGSSHYGYTF
medium-sized | TRBJ2-1 | TRBV6-5 | TRBD1 | TGTGCCACCGGGACAGGGAGGTACAATGAGCAGTTCTTC | CATGTGRYNEQFF
- | TRBJ2-2 | TRBV7-9 | - | TGTGCCAGCAGCGGTGGTCTTTATAGGACCGGGGAGCTGTTTTTT | CASSGGLYRTGELFF
few | TRBJ2-7 | TRBV6-1 | - | TGTGCCAGCAGTGACTACGAGCAGTACTTC | CASSDYEQYF
- | TRBJ2-7 | TRBV7-9 | - | TGTGCCAGCAGCTACACACACTACGAGCAGTACTTC | CASSYTHYEQYF
once | TRBJ2-2 | TRBV6-5 | - | TGTGCCAGCAGTTACGAGGGGCAAGACACCGGGGAGCTGTTTTTT | CASSYEGQDTGELFF
- | TRBJ2-3 | TRBV4-3 | - | TGCGCCAGCGGTACAATCCTGGGTACGCAGTATTTT | CASGTILGTQYF
- | TRBJ1-4 | TRBV18 | - | TGTGCCAGCTCACCACCGACCAGCGCAACTAATGAAAAACTGTTTTTT | CASSPPTSATNEKLFF
- | TRBJ1-6 | TRBV5-3 | - | TGTGCCAGCAGCTTGATTAAATCACCCCTCCACTTT | CASSLIKSPLHF
- | TRBJ2-2 | TRBV11-2 | - | TGTGCCAGCAGCTTTCACACCGGGGAGCTGTTTTTT | CASSFHTGELFF
- | TRBJ2-7 | TRBV29-1 | - | TGCAGCGTTGAAGATGCGGAAGGCTACGAGCAGTACTTC | CSVEDAEGYEQYF
medium-sized | TRBJ1-3 | TRBV7-6 | - | TGTGCCAGCAACGATGGAAACACCATATATTTT | CASNDGNTIYF
- | TRBJ2-6 | TRBV2 | - | TGTGCCAGCAGGACCCTCTCTGGGGCCAACGCCCTGACTTTC | CASRTLSGANALTF
- | TRBJ2-5 | TRBV15 | TRBD2 | TGTGCCACCAGCAGAGATCTTGTGGGGGCGGGGGGCGAGACCCAGTACTTC | CATSRDLVGAGGETQYF
- | TRBJ2-7 | TRBV11-2 | - | TGTGCCAGCAGCCCCCGACAGACCTACGAGCAGTACTTC | CASSPRQTYEQYF
- | TRBJ2-7 | TRBV5-4 | TRBD2 | TGTGCCAGCAGCTCGGGACTAATAGGCTACGAGCAGTACTTC | CASSSGLIGYEQYF
- | TRBJ2-1 | TRBV7-9 | - | TGTGCCAGCAGCCCGGGACGGAGGCCTGGGGATGAGCAGTTCTTC | CASSPGRRPGDEQFF
few | TRBJ2-2 | TRBV14 | - | TGTGCCAGCAGCCAAGCCTCCCATCGGTTACTAGCCACCGGGGAGCTGTTTTTT | CASSQASHRLLATGELFF
- | TRBJ2-7 | TRBV4-3 | TRBD2 | TGCGCCAGCAGCCAAGATTTGCCTAGCGGGGGGGATAGATCCTACGAGCAGTACTTC | CASSQDLPSGGDRSYEQYF
- | TRBJ2-5 | TRBV6-1 | - | TGTGCCAGCAGTGAAAACAGCCCTTGGAGGGGAGAGACCCAGTACTTC | CASSENSPWRGETQYF
- | TRBJ2-5 | TRBV5-4 | - | TGTGCCAGCAGCTTGTCCGGGGTGACCCAGTACTTC | CASSLSGVTQYF
- | TRBJ1-1 | TRBV4-1 | - | TGCGCCAGCAGCCAAGATCCAGAGAACACTGAAGCTTTCTTT | CASSQDPENTEAFF
few | TRBJ2-7 | TRBV11-2 | TRBD2 | TGTGCCAGCAGCTCCTCTACTAGCGGGGGGTCCGAGCAGTACTTC | CASSSSTSGGSEQYF
few | TRBJ2-3 | TRBV30 | - | TGTGCCGGAATCGATGGGGATACGCAGTATTTT | CAGIDGDTQYF
- | TRBJ2-7 | TRBV7-9 | - | TGTGCCAGCAGCTTATCTGGGAGCGAGCAGTACTTC | CASSLSGSEQYF
- | TRBJ2-5 | TRBV5-8 | - | TGTGCCAGCAGCCCGGGGACTCACCAAGAGACCCAGTACTTC | CASSPGTHQETQYF
- | TRBJ2-1 | TRBV28 | TRBD2 | TGTGCCAGCAGTTTGGGGACTATCTACAATGAGCAGTTCTTC | CASSLGTIYNEQFF
- | TRBJ2-7 | TRBV11-2 | TRBD1 | TGTGCCAGCAGCTTAGAGGGGACAGGCTTCTACGAGCAGTACTTC | CASSLEGTGFYEQYF
- | TRBJ2-3 | TRBV19 | - | TGTGCCAGTAGAAAACTAGACACAGATACGCAGTATTTT | CASRKLDTDTQYF
once | TRBJ2-3 | TRBV29-1 | - | TGCAGCGTTGATTCAGGCGAACTCACAGATACGCAGTATTTT | CSVDSGELTDTQYF
- | TRBJ2-1 | TRBV28 | - | TGTGCCAGCAGTGCTTTGCGGGACTCCTACAATGAGCAGTTCTTC | CASSALRDSYNEQFF
- | TRBJ2-5 | TRBV29-1 | TRBD2 | TGCAGCGTTGTTCTAGCGGGGGGGCTAGAGACCCAGTACTTC | CSVVLAGGLETQYF
- | TRBJ2-7 | TRBV5-6 | TRBD1 | TGTGCCAGCAGCCCCGACAGGGTGTTCCACGAGCAGTACTTC | CASSPDRVFHEQYF